This T cell receptor (beta chain) was sequenced during a study of regulatory T cells in long-lasting Graves disease. The time point was: persistent/refractory GD, antithyroid drugs over 5 years with positive TRAb. The TCR library was made from RNA that had been extracted from PBMCs in TRIzol. With iRepertoire HTBI primers and Arm-PCR of CDR3 regions, TCR beta libraries were built. In TCRdb, the multiplex PCR reads were re-called with MiXCR into one record per CDR3 protein. The data show a few hundred thousand distinct CDR3 sequences, approximately 22% seen once. This clonotype was sampled from a female donor with Graves disease. The sequencing here drew on peripheral blood mononuclear cells (PBMCs), taken when the disease was refractory, from a patient treated with antithyroid drugs.

CDR3 bases: TGTGCCAGCAGTGAAGACGGGGGATCCACTGAAGCTTTCTTT. This codes for CASSEDGGSTEAFF. The rearrangement uses TRBV25-1 and TRBJ1-1; D perhaps matches TRBD1 (5 bases). From germline, CDR1 is MGHDK and CDR2 SYGVNS. V lost 2 bases and J 4 bases, leaving 11 bases between the germline ends. This CDR3 spans 14 amino acids.